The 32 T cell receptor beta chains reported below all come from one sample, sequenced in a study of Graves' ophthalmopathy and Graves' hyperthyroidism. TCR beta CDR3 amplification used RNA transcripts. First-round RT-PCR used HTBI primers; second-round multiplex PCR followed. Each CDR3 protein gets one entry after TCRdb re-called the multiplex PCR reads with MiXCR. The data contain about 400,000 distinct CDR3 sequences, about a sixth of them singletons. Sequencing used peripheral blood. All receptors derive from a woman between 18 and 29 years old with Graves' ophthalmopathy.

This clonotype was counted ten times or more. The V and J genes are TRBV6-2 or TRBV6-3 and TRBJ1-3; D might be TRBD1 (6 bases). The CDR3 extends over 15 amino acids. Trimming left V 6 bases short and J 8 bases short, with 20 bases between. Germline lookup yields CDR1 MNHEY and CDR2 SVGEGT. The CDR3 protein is CASSPTLDRGDTIYF. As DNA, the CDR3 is TGTGCCAGCAGCCCTACCCTGGACAGAGGCGACACCATATATTTT.

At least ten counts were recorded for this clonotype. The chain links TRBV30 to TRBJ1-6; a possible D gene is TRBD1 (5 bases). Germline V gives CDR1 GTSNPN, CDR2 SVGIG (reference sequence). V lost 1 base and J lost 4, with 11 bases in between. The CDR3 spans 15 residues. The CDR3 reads CAWSAGTQYNSPLHF. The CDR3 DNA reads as TGTGCCTGGAGTGCTGGGACCCAGTATAATTCACCCCTCCACTTT.

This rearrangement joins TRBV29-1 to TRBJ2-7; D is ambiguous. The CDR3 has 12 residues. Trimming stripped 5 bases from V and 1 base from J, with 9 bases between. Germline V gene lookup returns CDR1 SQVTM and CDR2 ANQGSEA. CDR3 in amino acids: CSVQTLSYEQYF. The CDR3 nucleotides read TGCAGCGTTCAGACTTTATCCTACGAGCAGTACTTC.

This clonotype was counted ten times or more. CDR3 in amino acids: CATSDSLETQYF. In DNA, the CDR3 is TGTGCCACCAGTGACTCACTGGAGACCCAGTACTTC. This chain joins TRBV24-1 and TRBJ2-5; D not resolved. Germline assignment: CDR1 KGHDR and CDR2 SFDVKD. The germline V and J ends were trimmed by 4 bases and 5 bases, with 7 bases remaining between them. The CDR3 totals 12 residues.

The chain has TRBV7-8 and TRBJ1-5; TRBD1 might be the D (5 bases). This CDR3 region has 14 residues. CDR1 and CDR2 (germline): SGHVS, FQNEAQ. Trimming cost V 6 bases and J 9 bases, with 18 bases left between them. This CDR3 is CASSALRDRRPQHF. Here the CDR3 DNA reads TGTGCCAGCAGTGCGTTGCGGGACCGACGGCCCCAGCATTTT.

CDR3 amino acids: CASRLTRGGRLKETQYF. The CDR3 region has the DNA TGTGCCAGCAGGCTCACGAGGGGCGGCCGTTTGAAAGAGACCCAGTACTTC. The V gene is TRBV6-1, the J gene TRBJ2-5; D is tentatively TRBD1 or TRBD2 (5 bases each). In germline, CDR1 is MNHNS, CDR2 SASEGT. The CDR3 is 17 amino acids. Trimming pared 6 bases from V and 3 bases from J, leaving 23 bases between.

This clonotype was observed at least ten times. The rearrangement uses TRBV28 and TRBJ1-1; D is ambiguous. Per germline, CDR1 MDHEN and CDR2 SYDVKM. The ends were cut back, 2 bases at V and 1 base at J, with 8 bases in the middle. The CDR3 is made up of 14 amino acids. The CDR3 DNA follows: TGTGCCAGCAGTTTAGTTTCGGGGAACACTGAAGCTTTCTTT. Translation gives CASSLVSGNTEAFF.

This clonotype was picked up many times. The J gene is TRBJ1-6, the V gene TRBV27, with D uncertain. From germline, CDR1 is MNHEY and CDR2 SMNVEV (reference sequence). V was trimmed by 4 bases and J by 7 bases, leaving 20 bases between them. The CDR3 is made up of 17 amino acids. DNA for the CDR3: TGTGCCAGCAGTTCCCTGAGGGCCGAAAGGAGGAATTCACCCCTCCACTTT. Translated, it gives CASSSLRAERRNSPLHF.

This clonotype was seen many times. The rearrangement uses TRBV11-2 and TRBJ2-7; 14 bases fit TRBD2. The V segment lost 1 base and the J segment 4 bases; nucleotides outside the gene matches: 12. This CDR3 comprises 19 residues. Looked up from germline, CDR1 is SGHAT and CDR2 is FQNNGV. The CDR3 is CASSLVGLAGGPAGYEQYF. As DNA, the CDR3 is TGTGCCAGCAGCTTAGTTGGACTAGCGGGAGGACCGGCAGGGTACGAGCAGTACTTC.

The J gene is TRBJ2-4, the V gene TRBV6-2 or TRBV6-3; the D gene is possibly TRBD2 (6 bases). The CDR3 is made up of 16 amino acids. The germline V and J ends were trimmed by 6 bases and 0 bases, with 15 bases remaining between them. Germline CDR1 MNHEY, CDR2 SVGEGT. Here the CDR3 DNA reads TGTGCCAGCAGCCATACTAGCAGAGAAGCCAAAAACATTCAGTACTTC. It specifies CASSHTSREAKNIQYF.

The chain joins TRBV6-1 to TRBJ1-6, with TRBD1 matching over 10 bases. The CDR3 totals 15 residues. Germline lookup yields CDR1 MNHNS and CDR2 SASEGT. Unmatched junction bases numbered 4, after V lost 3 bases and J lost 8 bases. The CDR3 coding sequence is TGTGCCAGCAGTGATGCCGGGACAGGGGATTCACCCCTCCACTTT. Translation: CASSDAGTGDSPLHF.

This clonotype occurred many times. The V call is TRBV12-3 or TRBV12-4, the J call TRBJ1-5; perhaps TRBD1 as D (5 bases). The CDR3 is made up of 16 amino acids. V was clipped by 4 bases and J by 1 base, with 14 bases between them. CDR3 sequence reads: CASSWSRGGSNQPQHF. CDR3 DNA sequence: TGTGCCAGCAGTTGGTCACGGGGGGGAAGCAATCAGCCCCAGCATTTT.

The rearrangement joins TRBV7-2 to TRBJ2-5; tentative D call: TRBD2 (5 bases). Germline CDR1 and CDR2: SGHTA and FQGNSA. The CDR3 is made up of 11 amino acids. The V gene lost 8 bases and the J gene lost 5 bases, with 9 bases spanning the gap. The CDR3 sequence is CASLTGETQYF. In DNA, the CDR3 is TGTGCCAGCCTCACGGGGGAGACCCAGTACTTC.

The chain's CDR3 is CASSYTSADTQYF. In DNA, the CDR3 is TGTGCCAGCAGTTACACCTCGGCAGATACGCAGTATTTT. The chain couples TRBV6-2 or TRBV6-3 to TRBJ2-3; D is uncertain. The CDR3 spans 13 residues. Trimming cost V 2 bases and J 4 bases, with 7 bases left between them. The germline CDR1 and CDR2 sequences are MNHEY and SVGEGT.

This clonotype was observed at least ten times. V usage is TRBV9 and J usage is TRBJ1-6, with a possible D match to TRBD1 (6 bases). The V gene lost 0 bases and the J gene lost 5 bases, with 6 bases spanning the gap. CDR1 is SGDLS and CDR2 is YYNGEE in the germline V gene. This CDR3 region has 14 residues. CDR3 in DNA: TGTGCCAGCAGCGTAGACAGGGATAATTCACCCCTCCACTTT. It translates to CASSVDRDNSPLHF.

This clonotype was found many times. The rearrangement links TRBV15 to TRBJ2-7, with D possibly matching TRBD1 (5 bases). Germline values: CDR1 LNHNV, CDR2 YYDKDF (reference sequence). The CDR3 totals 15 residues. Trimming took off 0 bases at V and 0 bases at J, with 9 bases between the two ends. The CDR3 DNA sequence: TGTGCCACCAGCAGAGAAAGACAGAGCTCCTACGAGCAGTACTTC. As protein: CATSRERQSSYEQYF.

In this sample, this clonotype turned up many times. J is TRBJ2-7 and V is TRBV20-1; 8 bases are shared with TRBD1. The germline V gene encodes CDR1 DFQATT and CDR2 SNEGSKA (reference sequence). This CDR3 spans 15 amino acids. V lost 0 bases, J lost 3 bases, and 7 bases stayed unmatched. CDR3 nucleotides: TGCAGTGCTAGAGATCGGGACAGGCTCTACTACGAGCAGTACTTC. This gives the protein CSARDRDRLYYEQYF.

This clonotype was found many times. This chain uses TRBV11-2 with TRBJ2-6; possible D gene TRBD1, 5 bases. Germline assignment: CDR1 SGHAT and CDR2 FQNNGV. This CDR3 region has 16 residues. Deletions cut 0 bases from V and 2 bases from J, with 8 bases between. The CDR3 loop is CASSLDQGAGANVLTF. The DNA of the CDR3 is TGTGCCAGCAGCTTAGATCAGGGTGCTGGGGCCAACGTCCTGACTTTC. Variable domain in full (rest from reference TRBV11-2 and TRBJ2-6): EAGVAQSPRYKIIEKRQSVAFWCNPISGHATLYWYQQILGQGPKLLIQFQNNGVVDDSQLPKDRFSAERLKGVDSTLKIQPAKLEDSAVYLCASSLDQGAGANVLTFGAGSRLTVL.

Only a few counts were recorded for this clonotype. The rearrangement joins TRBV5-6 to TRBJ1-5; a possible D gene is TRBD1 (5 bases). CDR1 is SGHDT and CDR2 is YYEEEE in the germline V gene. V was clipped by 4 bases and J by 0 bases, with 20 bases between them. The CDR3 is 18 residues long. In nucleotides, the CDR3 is TGTGCCAGCAGCCGCCAAGAGTGGGGGGAGGGTAGCAATCAGCCCCAGCATTTT. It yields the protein CASSRQEWGEGSNQPQHF.

CDR3 region: CASSRDGNIQYF. In nucleotides, the CDR3 is TGTGCCAGCAGCCGAGACGGAAACATTCAGTACTTC. J is TRBJ2-4 and V is TRBV6-2 or TRBV6-3; D uncertain. Deletions cut 6 bases from V and 6 bases from J, with 9 bases between. The CDR3 is made up of 12 amino acids. Germline CDR1 and CDR2: MNHEY and SVGEGT.

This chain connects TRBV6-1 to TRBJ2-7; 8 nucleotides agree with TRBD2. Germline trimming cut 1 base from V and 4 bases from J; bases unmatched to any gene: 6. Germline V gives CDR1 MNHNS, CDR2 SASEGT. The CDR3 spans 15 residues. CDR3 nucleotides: TGTGCCAGCAGTGAAGGGAGCGGGAGTTCTTACGAGCAGTACTTC. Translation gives CASSEGSGSSYEQYF.

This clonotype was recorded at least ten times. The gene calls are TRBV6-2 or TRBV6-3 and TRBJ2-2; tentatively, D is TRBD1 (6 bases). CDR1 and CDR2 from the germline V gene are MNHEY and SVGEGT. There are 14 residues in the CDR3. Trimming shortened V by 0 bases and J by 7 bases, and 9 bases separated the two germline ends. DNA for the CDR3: TGTGCCAGCAGTTACTCGGGACAATACGGGGAGCTGTTTTTT. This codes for CASSYSGQYGELFF.

CDR3 coding DNA: TGTGCCACCAGCAGAGATCCTAAAAACATTCAGTACTTC. It encodes CATSRDPKNIQYF. The chain uses TRBV15 and TRBJ2-5; D ambiguous. The DNA matches TRBJ2-4 better at its end, which makes the J call doubtful. Germline CDR1 reads LNHNV; CDR2 reads YYDKDF (reference sequence). The CDR3 spans 13 residues.

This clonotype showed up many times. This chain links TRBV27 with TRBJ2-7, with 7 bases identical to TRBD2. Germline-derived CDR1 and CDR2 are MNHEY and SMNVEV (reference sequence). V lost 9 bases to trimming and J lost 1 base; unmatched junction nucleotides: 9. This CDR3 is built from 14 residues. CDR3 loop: CASTLGRGSYEQYF. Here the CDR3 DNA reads TGTGCCAGTACCTTGGGGCGGGGGTCCTACGAGCAGTACTTC.

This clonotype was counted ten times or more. The CDR3 region is CAGYREMGGNTIYF. The CDR3 DNA follows: TGTGCCGGGTACAGGGAGATGGGTGGAAACACCATATATTTT. The chain employs TRBV30 and TRBJ1-3, with a weak D call TRBD1 (6 bases). Germline V CDR1 and CDR2: GTSNPN, SVGIG (reference sequence). V was clipped by 8 bases and J by 3 bases, with 17 bases between them. CDR3 length: 14 residues.

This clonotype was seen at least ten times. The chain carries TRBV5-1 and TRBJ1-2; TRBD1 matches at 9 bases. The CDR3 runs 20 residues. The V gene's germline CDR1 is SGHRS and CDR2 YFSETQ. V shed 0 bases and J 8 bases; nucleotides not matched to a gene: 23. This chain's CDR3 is CASSLGSESGQGNLFGGYTF. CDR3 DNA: TGCGCCAGCAGCTTGGGGTCAGAAAGCGGACAGGGGAATTTATTTGGGGGCTACACCTTC.

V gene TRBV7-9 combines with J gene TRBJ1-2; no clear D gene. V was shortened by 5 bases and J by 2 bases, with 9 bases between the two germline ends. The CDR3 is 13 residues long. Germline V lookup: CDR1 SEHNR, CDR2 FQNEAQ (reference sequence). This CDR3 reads CASSTETNYGYTF. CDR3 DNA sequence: TGTGCCAGCAGCACGGAGACAAACTATGGCTACACCTTC.

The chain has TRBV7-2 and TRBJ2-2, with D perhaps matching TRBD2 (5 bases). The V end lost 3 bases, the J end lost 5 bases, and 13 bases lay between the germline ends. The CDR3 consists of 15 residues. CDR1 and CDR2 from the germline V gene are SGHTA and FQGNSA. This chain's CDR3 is CASSLGVAGTGELFF. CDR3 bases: TGTGCCAGCAGCTTGGGAGTAGCAGGAACCGGGGAGCTGTTTTTT.

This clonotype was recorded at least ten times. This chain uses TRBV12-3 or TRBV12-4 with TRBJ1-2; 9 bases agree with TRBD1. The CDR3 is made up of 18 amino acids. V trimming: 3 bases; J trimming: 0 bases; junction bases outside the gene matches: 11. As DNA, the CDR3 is TGTGCCAGCAGTTTCGTGGGACAGGGACGGGCGCCTAACTATGGCTACACCTTC. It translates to CASSFVGQGRAPNYGYTF.

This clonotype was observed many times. CDR3 sequence reads: CATSRSPGQGYEQYF. CDR3 DNA: TGTGCCACCAGCAGGTCACCGGGACAGGGGTACGAGCAGTACTTC. The gene calls are TRBV15 and TRBJ2-7, with 10 bases aligning to TRBD1. This CDR3 has 15 residues. The V gene's germline CDR1 is LNHNV and CDR2 YYDKDF (reference sequence). V trimming: 3 bases; J trimming: 4 bases; junction bases outside the gene matches: 6.

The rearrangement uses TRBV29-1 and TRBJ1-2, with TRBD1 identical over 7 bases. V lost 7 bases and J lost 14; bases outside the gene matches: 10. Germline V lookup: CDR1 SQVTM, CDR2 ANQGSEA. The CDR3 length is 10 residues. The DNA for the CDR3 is TGCAGCGGGGGACAGCAAATATTAACCTTC. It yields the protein CSGGQQILTF.

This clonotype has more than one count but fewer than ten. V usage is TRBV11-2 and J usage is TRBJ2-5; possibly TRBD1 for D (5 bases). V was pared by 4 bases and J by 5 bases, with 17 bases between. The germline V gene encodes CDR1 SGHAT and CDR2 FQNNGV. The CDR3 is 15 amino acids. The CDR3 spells CASSSPLAGKETQYF. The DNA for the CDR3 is TGTGCCAGCAGCTCCCCCCTGGCAGGGAAGGAGACCCAGTACTTC.